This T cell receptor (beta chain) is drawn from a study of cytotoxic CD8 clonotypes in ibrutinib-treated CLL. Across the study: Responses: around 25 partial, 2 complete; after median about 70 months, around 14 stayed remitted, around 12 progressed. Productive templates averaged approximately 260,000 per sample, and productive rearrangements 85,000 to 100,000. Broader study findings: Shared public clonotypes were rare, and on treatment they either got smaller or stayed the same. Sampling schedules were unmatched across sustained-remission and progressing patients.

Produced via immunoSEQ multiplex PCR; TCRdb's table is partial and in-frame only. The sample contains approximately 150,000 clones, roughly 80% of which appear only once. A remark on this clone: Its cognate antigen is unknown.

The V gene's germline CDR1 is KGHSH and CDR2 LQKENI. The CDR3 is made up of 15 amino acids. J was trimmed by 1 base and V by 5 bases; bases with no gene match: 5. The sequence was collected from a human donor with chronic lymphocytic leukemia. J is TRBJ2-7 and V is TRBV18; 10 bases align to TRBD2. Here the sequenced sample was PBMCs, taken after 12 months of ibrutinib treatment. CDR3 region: CASSSLAGGSYEQYF. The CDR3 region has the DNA TGTGCCAGCTCATCATTAGCGGGAGGTTCCTACGAGCAGTACTTC.